This entry is about one T cell receptor beta chain. What it binds is unknown. The data originate from a study of cytomegalovirus exposure and HLA in healthy donors. Across the whole study: Most donors, 81% of over 350 genotyped, fell in the Caucasian-associated ancestry cluster.

Use of 60 Vbeta and 13 Jbeta primers characterized the PCR. Repertoires were generated with immunoSEQ multiplex PCR, while TCRdb's copy carries only in-frame clones and drops some. The repertoire holds around 80,000 clones, with around 70% as singletons. Study-level findings and limits: Most subjects' HLA-A and HLA-B alleles were reportedly predicted from TCR beta sequences. TCR sequences were mostly rare, though some public TCRs occurred in many donors.

V lost 4 bases to trimming and J lost 4 bases; unmatched junction nucleotides: 12. The V gene's germline CDR1 is SGHVS and CDR2 FNYEAQ. The CDR3 covers 18 residues. Material: PBMCs. This chain connects TRBV7-6 to TRBJ2-3, with 12 bases matching TRBD2. The receptor's source is a man aged 35 to 55 in good health and CMV-seropositive. CDR3 bases: TGTGCCAGCAGCTCCCTAGCGGGGGGGCCTTTCTTCGCAGATACGCAGTATTTT. Translated: CASSSLAGGPFFADTQYF.